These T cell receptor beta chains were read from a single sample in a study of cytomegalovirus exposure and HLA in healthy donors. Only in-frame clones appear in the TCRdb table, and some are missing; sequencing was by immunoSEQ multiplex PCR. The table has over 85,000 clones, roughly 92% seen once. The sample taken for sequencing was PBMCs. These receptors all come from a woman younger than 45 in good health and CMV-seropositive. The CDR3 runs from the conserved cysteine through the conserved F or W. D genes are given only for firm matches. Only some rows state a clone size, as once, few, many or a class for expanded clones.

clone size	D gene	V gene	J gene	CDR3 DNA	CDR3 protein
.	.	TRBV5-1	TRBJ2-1	TGCGCCAGCAGCTTGCTCCGGGACTCCTACAATGAGCAGTTCTTC	CASSLLRDSYNEQFF
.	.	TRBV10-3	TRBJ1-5	TGTGCCACCGCCGTCCCAGGGGGCAATCAGCCCCAGCATTTT	CATAVPGGNQPQHF
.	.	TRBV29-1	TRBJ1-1	TGCAGCGTTACGACAGGAAACACTGAAGCTTTCTTT	CSVTTGNTEAFF
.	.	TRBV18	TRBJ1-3	TGTGCCAGCTCACCCTCGGGACTGCGCTCTGGAAACACCATATATTTT	CASSPSGLRSGNTIYF
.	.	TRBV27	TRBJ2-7	TGTGCCAGCAGTACCTCCACAGGGTTTGGATACGAGCAGTACTTC	CASSTSTGFGYEQYF
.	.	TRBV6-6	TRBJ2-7	TGTGCCAGCAGGGCAGGGTATACCTACGAGCAGTACTTC	CASRAGYTYEQYF
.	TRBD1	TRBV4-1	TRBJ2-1	TGCGCCAGCAGCCACGCACCCACAGGGGGCGCGTTAAATGAGCAGTTCTTC	CASSHAPTGGALNEQFF
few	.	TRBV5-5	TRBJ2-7	TGTGCCAGCAGCTTGGTCGGCAGGTCCTACGAGCAGTACTTC	CASSLVGRSYEQYF
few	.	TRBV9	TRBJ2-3	TGTGCCAGCAGCGTTTCTTTTACCGGGGGATCCACAGATACGCAGTATTTT	CASSVSFTGGSTDTQYF
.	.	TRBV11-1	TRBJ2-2	TGTGCCAGCAACTCTCAGTCGACAGGGAACACCGGGGAGCTGTTTTTT	CASNSQSTGNTGELFF
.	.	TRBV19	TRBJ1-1	TGTGCCAGTAGTACGACACACACTGAAGCTTTCTTT	CASSTTHTEAFF
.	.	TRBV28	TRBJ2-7	TGTGCCAGCAGGCCGACAGTACTGGATTCCTACGAGCAGTACTTC	CASRPTVLDSYEQYF
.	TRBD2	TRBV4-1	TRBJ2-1	TGCGCCAGCAGCCAACTAAGCGGGAGGATCGATGAGCAGTTCTTC	CASSQLSGRIDEQFF
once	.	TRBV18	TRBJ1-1	TGTGCCAGCTCATCCAGGGAGAACACTGAAGCTTTCTTT	CASSSRENTEAFF
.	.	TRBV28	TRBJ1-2	TGTGCCAGCAGTACCTGGGGCAGCACAGAGAACAACTATGGCTACACCTTC	CASSTWGSTENNYGYTF
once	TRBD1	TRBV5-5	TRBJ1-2	TGTGCCAGCAGCTTCCTTTCCCGACAGGGCGCCGCGGGAGGCTACACCTTC	CASSFLSRQGAAGGYTF
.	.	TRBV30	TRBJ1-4	TGTGCCTGGACGGCCAGGCTGAATGAAAAACTGTTTTTT	CAWTARLNEKLFF
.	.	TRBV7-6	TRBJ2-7	TGTGCCAGCAGCTTAGCTGGAAACTACGAGCAGTACTTC	CASSLAGNYEQYF
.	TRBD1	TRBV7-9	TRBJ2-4	TGTGCCAGCAGCCCGCTCCCGGGACAGGGGGAAAACATTCAGTACTTC	CASSPLPGQGENIQYF
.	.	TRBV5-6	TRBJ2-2	TGTGCCAGCAGCCGGGACTCTCTCACCGGGGAGCTGTTTTTT	CASSRDSLTGELFF
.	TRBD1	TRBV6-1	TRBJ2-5	TGTGCCAGCAGGGAGGGGACAGGGGGCAGGGAGACCCAGTACTTC	CASREGTGGRETQYF
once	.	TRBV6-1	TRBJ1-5	TGTGCCAGCAGTGACACTATTCAGCCCCAGCATTTT	CASSDTIQPQHF
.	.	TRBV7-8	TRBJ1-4	TGTGCCAGCAGTCCCCATGGAGGTTCTAATGAAAAACTGTTTTTT	CASSPHGGSNEKLFF
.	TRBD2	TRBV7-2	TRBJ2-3	TGTGCCAGCAGCTTAGGTGGGAGCGGGAGGGCAGATACGCAGTATTTT	CASSLGGSGRADTQYF
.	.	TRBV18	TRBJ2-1	TGTGCCAGCTCACCGAATCTTCGCGGGATGGGTGAGCAGTTCTTC	CASSPNLRGMGEQFF
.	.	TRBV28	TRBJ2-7	TGTGCCAGCTACGGGCCAAGGGCAGGGGCCTACGAGCAGTACTTC	CASYGPRAGAYEQYF
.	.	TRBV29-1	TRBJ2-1	TGCAGCGTTGCCAGACAGCGGGTTTACAATGAGCAGTTCTTC	CSVARQRVYNEQFF
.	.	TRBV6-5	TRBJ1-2	TGTGCCAGCAGTCCCCGGACAGTTCCATATGGCTACACCTTC	CASSPRTVPYGYTF